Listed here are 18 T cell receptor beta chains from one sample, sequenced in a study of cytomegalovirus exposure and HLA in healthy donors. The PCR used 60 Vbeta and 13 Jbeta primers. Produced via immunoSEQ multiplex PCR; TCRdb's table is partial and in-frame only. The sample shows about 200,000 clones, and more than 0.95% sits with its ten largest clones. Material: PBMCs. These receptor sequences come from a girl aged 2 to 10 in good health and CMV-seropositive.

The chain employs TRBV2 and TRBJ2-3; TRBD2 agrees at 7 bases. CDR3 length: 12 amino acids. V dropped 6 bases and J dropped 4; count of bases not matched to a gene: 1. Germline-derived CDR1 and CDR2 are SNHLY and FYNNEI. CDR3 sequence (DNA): TGTGCCAGCAGCCTAGCGGCAGATACGCAGTATTTT. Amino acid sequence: CASSLAADTQYF.

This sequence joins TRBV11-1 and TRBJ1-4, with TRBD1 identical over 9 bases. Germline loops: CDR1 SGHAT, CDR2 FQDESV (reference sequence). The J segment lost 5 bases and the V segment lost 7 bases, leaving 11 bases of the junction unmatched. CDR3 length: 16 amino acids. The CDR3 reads CASTATRGTGNEKLFF. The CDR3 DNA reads TGTGCCAGCACCGCGACCCGTGGGACAGGGAATGAAAAACTGTTTTTT.

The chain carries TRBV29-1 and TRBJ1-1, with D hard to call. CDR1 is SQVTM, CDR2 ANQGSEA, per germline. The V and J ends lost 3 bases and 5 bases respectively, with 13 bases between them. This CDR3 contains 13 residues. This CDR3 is CSVDHLSVTEAFF. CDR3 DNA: TGCAGCGTTGATCACTTATCGGTGACTGAAGCTTTCTTT.

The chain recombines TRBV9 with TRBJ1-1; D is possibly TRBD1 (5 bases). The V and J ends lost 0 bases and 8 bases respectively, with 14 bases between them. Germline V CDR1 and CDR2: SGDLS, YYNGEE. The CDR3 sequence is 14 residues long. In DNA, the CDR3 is TGTGCCAGCAGCGTAGTCGGGGGGACTGCAGAAGCTTTCTTT. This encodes CASSVVGGTAEAFF.

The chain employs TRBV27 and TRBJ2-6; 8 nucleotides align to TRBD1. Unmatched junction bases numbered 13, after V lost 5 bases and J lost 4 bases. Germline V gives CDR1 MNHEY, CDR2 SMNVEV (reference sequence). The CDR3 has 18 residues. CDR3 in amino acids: CASSATGGPLLGANVLTF. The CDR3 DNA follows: TGTGCCAGCAGTGCTACAGGGGGACCTCTTCTCGGGGCCAACGTCCTGACTTTC.

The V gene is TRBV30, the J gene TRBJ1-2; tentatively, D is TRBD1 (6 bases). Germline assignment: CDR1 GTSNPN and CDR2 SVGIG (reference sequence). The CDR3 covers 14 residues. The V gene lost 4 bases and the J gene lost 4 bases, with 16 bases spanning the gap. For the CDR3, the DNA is TGTGCCTGGAAGGGGGACACGGGGACCTATGGCTACACCTTC. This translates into CAWKGDTGTYGYTF.

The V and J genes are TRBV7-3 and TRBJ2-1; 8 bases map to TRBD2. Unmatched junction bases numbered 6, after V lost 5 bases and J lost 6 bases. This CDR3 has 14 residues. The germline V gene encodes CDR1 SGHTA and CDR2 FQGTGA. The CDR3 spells CASSQGSGSNEQFF. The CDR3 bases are TGTGCCAGCAGCCAAGGGAGCGGGAGCAATGAGCAGTTCTTC.

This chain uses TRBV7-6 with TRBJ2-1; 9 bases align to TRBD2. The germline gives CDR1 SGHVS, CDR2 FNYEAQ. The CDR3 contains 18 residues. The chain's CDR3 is CADAGGPHFLGTSDEQFF. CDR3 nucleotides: TGTGCAGACGCGGGGGGGCCCCATTTCCTCGGAACAAGTGATGAGCAGTTCTTC.

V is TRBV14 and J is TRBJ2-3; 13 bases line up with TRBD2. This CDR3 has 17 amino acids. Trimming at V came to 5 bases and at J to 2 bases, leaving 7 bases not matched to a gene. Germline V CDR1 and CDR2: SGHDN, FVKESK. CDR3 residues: CASSGGLAGSLTDTQYF. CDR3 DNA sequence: TGTGCCAGCAGCGGGGGACTAGCGGGGAGCCTCACAGATACGCAGTATTTT.

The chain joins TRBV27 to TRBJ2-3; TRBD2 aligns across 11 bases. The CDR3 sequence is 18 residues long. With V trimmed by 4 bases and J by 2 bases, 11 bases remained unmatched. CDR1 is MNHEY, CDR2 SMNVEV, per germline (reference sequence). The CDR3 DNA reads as TGTGCCAGCAGTTCGACCTCCGGGACTAGCGGCATCACAGATACGCAGTATTTT. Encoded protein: CASSSTSGTSGITDTQYF.

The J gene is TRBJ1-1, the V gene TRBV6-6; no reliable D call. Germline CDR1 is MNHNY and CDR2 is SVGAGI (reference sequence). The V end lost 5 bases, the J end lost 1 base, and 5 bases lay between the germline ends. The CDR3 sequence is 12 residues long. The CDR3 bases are TGTGCCAGCAGTCCGGGGAACACTGAAGCTTTCTTT. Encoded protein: CASSPGNTEAFF.

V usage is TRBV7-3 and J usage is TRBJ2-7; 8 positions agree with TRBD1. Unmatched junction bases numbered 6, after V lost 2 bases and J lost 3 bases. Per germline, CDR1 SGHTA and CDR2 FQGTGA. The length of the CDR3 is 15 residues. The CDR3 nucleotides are TGTGCCAGCAGCTTATCAGGGGGCGGTAACTACGAGCAGTACTTC. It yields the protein CASSLSGGGNYEQYF.

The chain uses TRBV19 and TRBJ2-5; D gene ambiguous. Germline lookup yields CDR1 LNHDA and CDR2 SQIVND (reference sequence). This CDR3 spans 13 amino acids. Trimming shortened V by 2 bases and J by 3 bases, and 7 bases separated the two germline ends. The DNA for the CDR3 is TGTGCCAGTAGTATATTCCCCGAAGAGACCCAGTACTTC. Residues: CASSIFPEETQYF.

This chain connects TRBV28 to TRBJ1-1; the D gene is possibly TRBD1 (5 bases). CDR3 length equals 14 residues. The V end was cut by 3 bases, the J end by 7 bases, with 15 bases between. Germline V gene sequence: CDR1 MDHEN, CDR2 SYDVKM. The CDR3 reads CASSLGRREIEAFF. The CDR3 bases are TGTGCCAGCAGTTTGGGCCGCAGGGAAATTGAAGCTTTCTTT.

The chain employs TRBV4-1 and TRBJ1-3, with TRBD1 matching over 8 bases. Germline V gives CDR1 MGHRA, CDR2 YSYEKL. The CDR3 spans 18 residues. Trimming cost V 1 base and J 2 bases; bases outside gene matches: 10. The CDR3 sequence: CASSQAQGANTAGNTIYF. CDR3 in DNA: TGCGCCAGCAGCCAAGCCCAGGGGGCAAATACGGCTGGAAACACCATATATTTT.

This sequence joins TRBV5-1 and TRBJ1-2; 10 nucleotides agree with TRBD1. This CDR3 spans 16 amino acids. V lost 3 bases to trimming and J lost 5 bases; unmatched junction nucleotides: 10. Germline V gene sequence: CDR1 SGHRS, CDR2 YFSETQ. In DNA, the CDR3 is TGCGCCAGCAGCTCGATGACAGGGGGCGGTTATTATGGCTACACCTTC. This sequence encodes CASSSMTGGGYYGYTF.

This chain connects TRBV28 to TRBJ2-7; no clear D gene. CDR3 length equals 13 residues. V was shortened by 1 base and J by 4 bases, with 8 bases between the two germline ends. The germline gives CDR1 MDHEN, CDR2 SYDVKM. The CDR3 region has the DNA TGTGCCAGCAGTTTATCCCCCCTTTACGAGCAGTACTTC. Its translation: CASSLSPLYEQYF.

CDR3 sequence reads: CASRSDGELFF. The DNA for the CDR3 is TGCGCTTCGCGGAGCGACGGGGAGCTGTTTTTT. The rearrangement links TRBV10-1 to TRBJ2-2; D gene uncertain. The CDR3 has 11 residues. Germline V gives CDR1 WNHNN, CDR2 SYGVQD (reference sequence).